The 18 T cell receptor beta chains below all came from one sample that was sequenced in a study of T cell repertoires and HLA-DP antigens. Profiling relied on immunoSEQ multiplex PCR, and the TCRdb table lists in-frame clones only, not all of them. Among 65,000 to 90,000 clones listed, roughly 77% were seen once. No antigen has been identified for these receptors. The source material was CD4+ T cells from PBMCs. These receptor sequences come from a man between 60 and 70 years old in good health and CMV-seronegative.

The chain employs TRBV6-6 and TRBJ1-6, with D possibly TRBD1 on 6 matching bases. The CDR3 is 15 residues long. Per the germline V gene, CDR1 is MNHNY and CDR2 is SVGAGI (reference sequence). V was clipped by 2 bases and J by 6 bases, with 11 bases between them. CDR3 loop: CASSYEGQLNSPLHF. DNA for the CDR3: TGTGCCAGCAGTTACGAAGGACAGCTTAATTCACCCCTCCACTTT.

This rearrangement joins TRBV12-1 to TRBJ2-4; the table's D gene call, TRBD2, was not cross checked with the DNA. TRBV12-1 counts as a pseudogene. CDR3 length: 18 residues. CDR3 region: CASSSASGGKSVKNIQYF. CDR3 DNA sequence: TGTGCCAGCAGCTCCGCCTCGGGAGGGAAATCGGTCAAAAACATTCAGTACTTC.

The chain couples TRBV6-5 to TRBJ1-5, with 7 bases fitting TRBD1. Germline values: CDR1 MNHEY, CDR2 SVGAGI. V lost 2 bases and J lost 4; bases outside the gene matches: 5. The length of the CDR3 is 15 residues. CDR3: CASSYPRQGNQPQHF. The CDR3 region has the DNA TGTGCCAGCAGTTACCCGAGACAGGGAAATCAGCCCCAGCATTTT.

This chain uses TRBV27 with TRBJ1-2; TRBD1 aligns across 8 bases. CDR1 is MNHEY, CDR2 SMNVEV, per germline (reference sequence). This CDR3 spans 15 amino acids. Unmatched junction bases numbered 7, after V lost 0 bases and J lost 7 bases. CDR3 region: CASSLSDRGIGGYTF. Here the CDR3 DNA reads TGTGCCAGCAGTTTATCAGACAGGGGAATAGGTGGCTACACCTTC.

This chain links TRBV4-1 with TRBJ1-4; possible D gene TRBD1, 5 bases. Germline CDR1 reads MGHRA; CDR2 reads YSYEKL. V was pared by 4 bases and J by 5 bases, with 11 bases between. This CDR3 is 14 amino acids long. CDR3 amino acids: CASSREDTNEKLFF. CDR3 bases: TGCGCCAGCAGCCGGGAGGACACGAATGAAAAACTGTTTTTT.

The chain couples TRBV7-9 to TRBJ1-1, with no clear D. The germline gives CDR1 SEHNR, CDR2 FQNEAQ (reference sequence). V dropped 4 bases and J dropped 5 bases, with 11 bases sitting between them. This CDR3 spans 13 amino acids. This CDR3 is CASSSQSVTEAFF. In nucleotides, the CDR3 is TGTGCCAGCAGCTCCCAGAGTGTAACTGAAGCTTTCTTT.

The rearrangement uses TRBV5-4 and TRBJ1-3, with D uncertain. There are 13 residues in the CDR3. Trimming took 2 bases from V and 3 from J, leaving 6 bases between them. Germline V gives CDR1 SGHNT, CDR2 YYREEE (reference sequence). The CDR3 loop is CASSLQGGNTIYF. The DNA of the CDR3 is TGTGCCAGCAGCTTACAAGGTGGAAACACCATATATTTT. The complete variable domain, with remaining parts taken from reference TRBV5-4 and TRBJ1-3, reads ETGVTQSPTHLIKTRGQQVTLRCSSQSGHNTVSWYQQALGQGPQFIFQYYREEENGRGNFPPRFSGLQFPNYSSELNVNALELDDSALYLCASSLQGGNTIYFGEGSWLTVV.

The rearrangement links TRBV7-2 to TRBJ2-1, with TRBD2 identical over 7 bases. The V and J ends lost 2 bases and 2 bases, in that order; junction bases with no gene match: 3. The CDR3 has 15 amino acids. Germline V gives CDR1 SGHTA, CDR2 FQGNSA. DNA for the CDR3: TGTGCCAGCAGCTTATCGCGGGGGACCTACAATGAGCAGTTCTTC. This encodes CASSLSRGTYNEQFF.

The chain recombines TRBV6-1 with TRBJ1-6; D not certain. V was shortened by 2 bases and J by 3 bases, with 14 bases between the two germline ends. This CDR3 is 17 amino acids long. Germline V gives CDR1 MNHNS, CDR2 SASEGT. CDR3 DNA: TGTGCCAGCAGTGAAAGGTTGGGGATGCGCTATAATTCACCCCTCCACTTT. This translates into CASSERLGMRYNSPLHF.

V usage is TRBV27 and J usage is TRBJ1-1, with unresolved D. Germline lookup yields CDR1 MNHEY and CDR2 SMNVEV (reference sequence). CDR3 size: 13 residues. V shed 5 bases and J shed 7 bases, with 14 bases lying between them. The CDR3 sequence is CASSRPGGNEAFF. CDR3 nucleotides: TGTGCCAGCAGTCGCCCAGGTGGTAATGAAGCTTTCTTT.

This sequence joins TRBV2 and TRBJ1-6; TRBD1 aligns across 8 bases. V trimming: 8 bases; J trimming: 6 bases; junction bases outside the gene matches: 12. The CDR3 is made up of 16 amino acids. The germline gives CDR1 SNHLY, CDR2 FYNNEI. CDR3 sequence: CASANSGQGANSPLHF. The DNA of the CDR3 is TGTGCCAGCGCCAACTCTGGACAGGGCGCTAATTCACCCCTCCACTTT.

For the CDR3, the DNA is TGTGCCAGCAGCGTGTTGCCGAGCACGAACACCGGGGAGCTGTTTTTT. It is translated as CASSVLPSTNTGELFF. The rearrangement links TRBV7-2 to TRBJ2-2; no reliable D call. CDR1 is SGHTA and CDR2 is FQGNSA in the germline V gene. CDR3 size: 16 residues. V was pared by 5 bases and J by 0 bases, with 13 bases between.

The chain couples TRBV19 to TRBJ2-6; D not certain. Germline CDR1 reads LNHDA; CDR2 reads SQIVND (reference sequence). V lost 6 bases and J 2 bases, leaving 5 bases between the germline ends. The CDR3 sequence is 13 residues long. The CDR3 DNA follows: TGTGCCAGTAGCCATCCTGGGGCCAACGTCCTGACTTTC. Protein product: CASSHPGANVLTF.

This clone came up a few times. The chain couples TRBV4-2 to TRBJ1-1; D is ambiguous. Trimming removed 1 base at V and 3 bases at J, with 6 bases between. The germline CDR1 and CDR2 sequences are LGHNA and YNFKEQ. The CDR3 has 13 residues. The CDR3 sequence: CASSQVGDTEAFF. The CDR3 DNA is TGTGCCAGCAGCCAAGTTGGAGACACTGAAGCTTTCTTT.

The V call is TRBV19, the J call TRBJ2-5; possible D gene TRBD2, 5 bases. Trimming left V 5 bases short and J 5 bases short, with 15 bases between. The CDR3 runs to 14 residues. Germline CDR1 reads LNHDA; CDR2 reads SQIVND (reference sequence). The CDR3 loop is CASSPGVLGETQYF. The CDR3 bases are TGTGCCAGTAGTCCCGGGGTGTTGGGCGAGACCCAGTACTTC.

This clone has just one count. The chain joins TRBV15 to TRBJ2-5; 12 nucleotides match TRBD2. V shed 4 bases and J 1 base; nucleotides not matched to a gene: 4. The germline CDR1 and CDR2 sequences are LNHNV and YYDKDF (reference sequence). CDR3 length: 16 amino acids. The CDR3 region is CATSTLTSGGQETQYF. The DNA for the CDR3 is TGTGCCACCAGCACCCTGACTAGCGGGGGCCAAGAGACCCAGTACTTC.

The chain has TRBV9 and TRBJ2-7, with 7 bases identical to TRBD1. This CDR3 contains 16 residues. The germline gives CDR1 SGDLS, CDR2 YYNGEE. Trimming at V came to 4 bases and at J to 1 base, leaving 11 bases not matched to a gene. The CDR3 reads CASSRAGQGDSYEQYV. CDR3 nucleotide sequence: TGTGCCAGCAGCAGAGCCGGGCAGGGGGATTCCTACGAGCAGTACGTC.

V gene TRBV29-1 combines with J gene TRBJ1-1; no firm D call. V lost 3 bases and J 1 base, leaving 12 bases between the germline ends. CDR3 length: 14 amino acids. In germline, CDR1 is SQVTM, CDR2 ANQGSEA. Here the CDR3 reads CSVEEGYSNTEAFF. DNA of the CDR3: TGCAGCGTTGAGGAGGGCTACTCGAACACTGAAGCTTTCTTT.